These 2 T cell receptor beta chains came from one sample sequenced in a study of beta chain features in type 1 diabetes. Study-wide results and caveats: In all four CD4+ subsets, TCRB CDR3 length was significantly, moderately reduced in type 1 diabetes.

No antigens are known for them. Isolated RNA was reverse transcribed in full, so expressed TCRB transcripts were sequenced. Sequenced by immunoSEQ multiplex PCR; TCRdb stores in-frame clones only, minus some. The table has 400,000 or so clones, 9.6% seen once; the top ten hold about 0.64%. The material sequenced was central memory CD4+ T cells from blood. These receptor sequences come from a man under 40 with type 1 diabetes.

The chain is built from TRBV30 and TRBJ1-5; TRBD1 agrees at 7 bases. Trimming cost V 0 bases and J 2 bases; bases outside gene matches: 7. The germline CDR1 and CDR2 sequences are GTSNPN and SVGIG (reference sequence). The CDR3 spans 16 residues. Here the CDR3 reads CAWSVPRGYGNQPQHF. The CDR3 DNA reads as TGTGCCTGGAGTGTACCCAGGGGGTACGGCAATCAGCCCCAGCATTTT.

The V and J genes are TRBV5-8 and TRBJ2-5, with D perhaps being TRBD1 or TRBD2 (6 bases each). The CDR3 consists of 13 residues. Trimming took 7 bases from V and 4 from J, leaving 14 bases between them. Germline V gene lookup returns CDR1 SGHTS and CDR2 YDEGEE. CDR3 nucleotide sequence: TGTGCCAGCGGAGGAGGGGGAGGAGAGACCCAGTACTTC. It yields the protein CASGGGGGETQYF.